The following is a TCR beta chain sequence with its context. Its antigen remains unidentified. Measured with immunoSEQ multiplex PCR; TCRdb has only the in-frame clones, and not every one. Found here are about 150,000 clones, 80% to 90% of them singletons; the top ten hold approximately 6.9%. CDR1 ENHRY and CDR2 SYGVKD come from the germline V gene. This CDR3 comprises 16 residues. Trimming cost V 0 bases and J 1 base, with 11 bases left between them. This specimen belongs to a study of T cell responses to AZD1222 COVID-19 vaccine. Study background: Second-dose recipients at about 4 or about 12 weeks were treated as one pooled group. Study-wide findings and caveats: Targets within unmutated variant regions were reportedly found for nearly half of spike-specific TCRs.

The receptor comes from an adult in good health. The chain recombines TRBV10-3 with TRBJ2-3, with D possibly matching TRBD2 (6 bases). The sequencing here drew on peripheral blood, taken on day 0 of AZD1222 vaccination. In DNA, the CDR3 is TGTGCCATCAGTGAGTCGCTGCGACTAGGCACAGATACGCAGTATTTT. Its protein is CAISESLRLGTDTQYF.